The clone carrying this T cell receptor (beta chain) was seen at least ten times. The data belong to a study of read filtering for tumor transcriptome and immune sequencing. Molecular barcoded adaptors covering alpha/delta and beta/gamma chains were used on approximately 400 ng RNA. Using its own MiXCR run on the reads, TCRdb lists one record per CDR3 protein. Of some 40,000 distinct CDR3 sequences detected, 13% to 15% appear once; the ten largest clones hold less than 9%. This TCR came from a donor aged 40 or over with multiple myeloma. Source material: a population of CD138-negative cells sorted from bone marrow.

The CDR3 DNA follows: TGCAGCGTTGTTTTGGAAAGCAATCAGCCCCAGCATTTT. It encodes CSVVLESNQPQHF. V usage is TRBV29-1 and J usage is TRBJ1-5, with D unresolved. This CDR3 contains 13 residues. The V and J ends lost 4 bases and 1 base respectively, with 8 bases between them. CDR1 and CDR2 (germline): SQVTM, ANQGSEA. Together with reference TRBV29-1 and TRBJ1-5, the CDR3 gives the full variable domain: SAVISQKPSRDICQRGTSLTIQCQVDSQVTMMFWYRQQPGQSLTLIATANQGSEATYESGFVIDKFPISRPNLTFSTLTVSNMSPEDSSIYLCSVVLESNQPQHFGDGTRLSIL.